The clone carrying this T cell receptor (beta chain) turned up a few times. Per the germline V gene, CDR1 is SEHNR and CDR2 is FQNEAQ (reference sequence). V was trimmed by 4 bases and J by 2 bases, leaving 12 bases between them. This CDR3 comprises 15 residues. The sample belongs to a study of cytomegalovirus exposure and HLA in healthy donors. Produced via immunoSEQ multiplex PCR; TCRdb's table is partial and in-frame only. The table has around 86,000 clones, under 95% seen once. Sequencing was done on a sample of PBMCs. This chain uses TRBV7-9 with TRBJ2-1, with D tentatively TRBD2 (5 bases). This clonotype was obtained from a woman aged 25 to 39 in good health and CMV-seropositive. The DNA of the CDR3 is TGTGCCAGCAGCTCGGAGGTTTCACCCTACAATGAGCAGTTCTTC. It translates to CASSSEVSPYNEQFF.